The 24 T cell receptor beta chains below were found in one sample sequenced in a study of cytomegalovirus exposure and HLA in healthy donors (dated by TCRdb to 2015 to 2018). The method behind the library was the immunoSEQ multiplex PCR assay. The multiplex PCR relied on a mix of 60 forward primers for TCR Vbeta segments and 13 reverse primers for TCR Jbeta segments. Imported from immuneACCESS, the table was reduced by TCRdb to in-frame sequences with V and J called. These copies leave out some clones; in studies compared against another copy, an unresolved V gene accounts for under half, and the cause of the remainder is not known. This sample has 170,000 or so clones in its table, and 75% to 85% of those were observed once. The ten top clones hold less than 9% of the sample. Material: PBMCs. These receptors were taken from a man aged 25 to 40 in good health and CMV-seropositive.

The rearrangement links TRBV5-4 to TRBJ1-2; no reliable D call. V was clipped by 4 bases and J by 5 bases, with 9 bases between them. CDR3 length: 12 residues. CDR1 is SGHNT, CDR2 YYREEE, per germline (reference sequence). The CDR3 is CASSPPGYGYTF. CDR3 sequence (DNA): TGTGCCAGCAGCCCCCCAGGTTATGGCTACACCTTC.

The J gene is TRBJ2-4, the V gene TRBV28; the D gene is possibly TRBD1 (5 bases). Germline V gene data show CDR1 as MDHEN and CDR2 as SYDVKM. This CDR3 comprises 15 residues. V was pared by 6 bases and J by 0 bases, with 12 bases between. In nucleotides, the CDR3 is TGTGCCAGCAGCTCTCAGGGTCTAGCCAAAAACATTCAGTACTTC. Protein product: CASSSQGLAKNIQYF.

The rearrangement links TRBV9 to TRBJ2-2, with 10 bases identical to TRBD2. V dropped 3 bases and J dropped 5; count of bases not matched to a gene: 7. CDR3 length: 16 amino acids. Germline-derived CDR1 and CDR2 are SGDLS and YYNGEE. For the CDR3, the DNA is TGTGCCAGCAGCGCAAGGGGACTAGCGCAAACCGGGGAGCTGTTTTTT. It specifies CASSARGLAQTGELFF.

J is TRBJ2-7 and V is TRBV7-2, with a possible D match to TRBD2 (5 bases). Germline assignment: CDR1 SGHTA and CDR2 FQGNSA. V shed 2 bases and J shed 6 bases, with 17 bases lying between them. The CDR3 consists of 15 residues. Written as DNA, the CDR3 is TGTGCCAGCAGCTTATTAGCTAGCTCGATCTCCGAGCAGTACTTC. Encoded protein: CASSLLASSISEQYF. Full variable domain (missing parts from reference TRBV7-2 and TRBJ2-7): GAGVSQSPSNKVTEKGKDVELRCDPISGHTALYWYRQSLGQGLEFLIYFQGNSAPDKSGLPSDRFSAERTGGSVSTLTIQRTQQEDSAVYLCASSLLASSISEQYFGPGTRLTVT.

V is TRBV6-1 and J is TRBJ1-1; D unclear. The V and J ends lost 8 bases and 4 bases respectively, with 14 bases between them. From germline, CDR1 is MNHNS and CDR2 SASEGT. The CDR3 is 13 amino acids. The CDR3, as DNA: TGTGCCAGCGATTACTTAGGAGGCACTGAAGCTTTCTTT. This codes for CASDYLGGTEAFF.

V is TRBV6-5 and J is TRBJ2-1; the match to TRBD2 covers 12 bases. This CDR3 has 16 residues. In germline, CDR1 is MNHEY, CDR2 SVGAGI. J was trimmed by 9 bases and V by 4 bases; bases with no gene match: 10. CDR3 residues: CASSSPLAGGVGEQFF. CDR3 in DNA: TGTGCCAGCAGTTCCCCACTAGCGGGGGGCGTTGGTGAGCAGTTCTTC.

The chain recombines TRBV6-5 with TRBJ2-1, with a possible D match to TRBD2 (6 bases). CDR1 MNHEY and CDR2 SVGAGI come from the germline V gene. CDR3 length: 15 residues. The germline V and J ends were trimmed by 5 bases and 4 bases, with 15 bases remaining between them. CDR3 nucleotide sequence: TGTGCCAGCAGTCCCCTGAGCGGGCCGTACAATGAGCAGTTCTTC. It specifies CASSPLSGPYNEQFF.

J is TRBJ2-7 and V is TRBV5-6; TRBD2 aligns across 9 bases. The junction had 7 bases not matched to a gene; V was cut back by 6 bases and J by 3 bases. The CDR3 extends over 14 amino acids. Per the germline V gene, CDR1 is SGHDT and CDR2 is YYEEEE. The CDR3 sequence: CASTLAGNYYEQYF. The CDR3 region has the DNA TGTGCCAGCACCCTAGCGGGGAATTACTACGAGCAGTACTTC.

The J gene is TRBJ2-4, the V gene TRBV4-1; TRBD2 matches 14 bases. This CDR3 region has 20 residues. With 3 bases clipped from V and 3 bases from J, the junction kept 13 bases outside the gene matches. Germline CDR1 MGHRA, CDR2 YSYEKL. CDR3 sequence reads: CASSHARGLAGVRDKNIQYF. DNA for the CDR3: TGCGCCAGCAGCCACGCGAGGGGACTAGCGGGGGTTCGGGACAAAAACATTCAGTACTTC.

The chain combines TRBV5-4 with TRBJ1-1; TRBD1 aligns across 8 bases. This CDR3 is built from 15 residues. Germline V gene data show CDR1 as SGHNT and CDR2 as YYREEE (reference sequence). Trimming took 0 bases from V and 3 from J; bases not matched to a gene: 4. As DNA, the CDR3 is TGTGCCAGCAGCTTGGGGACAGGGAGGGACACTGAAGCTTTCTTT. Its translation: CASSLGTGRDTEAFF.

This rearrangement joins TRBV7-9 to TRBJ1-3; D is unresolved. Germline V gives CDR1 SEHNR, CDR2 FQNEAQ (reference sequence). The germline V and J ends were trimmed by 4 bases and 1 base, with 14 bases remaining between them. The CDR3 is 16 amino acids. CDR3 loop: CASSSPPGVSGNTIYF. CDR3 bases: TGTGCCAGCAGCTCCCCCCCCGGAGTTTCTGGAAACACCATATATTTT.

This rearrangement joins TRBV5-4 to TRBJ2-1; 10 nucleotides line up with TRBD2. Trimming took 4 bases from V and 4 from J; bases not matched to a gene: 11. Germline values: CDR1 SGHNT, CDR2 YYREEE (reference sequence). CDR3 length: 17 residues. The CDR3 region has the DNA TGTGCCAGCAGCGCGCGATCTAGCGGGGGTGGGTACAATGAGCAGTTCTTC. As protein: CASSARSSGGGYNEQFF.

This chain uses TRBV7-9 with TRBJ2-7; 9 nucleotides agree with TRBD2. CDR3 length equals 14 residues. Germline V CDR1 and CDR2: SEHNR, FQNEAQ (reference sequence). V lost 5 bases, J lost 3 bases, and 5 bases stayed unmatched. DNA of the CDR3: TGTGCCAGCAGCACCGGACTAGCGAGCTACGAGCAGTACTTC. This sequence encodes CASSTGLASYEQYF.

The genes are TRBV7-7 and TRBJ2-5; 11 bases are shared with TRBD2. Germline lookup yields CDR1 SSHAT and CDR2 FNYEAQ (reference sequence). This CDR3 has 15 residues. V lost 1 base to trimming and J lost 5 bases; unmatched junction nucleotides: 3. The CDR3 coding sequence is TGTGCCAGCAGCTTAGGGACTAGCGGGCAGGAGACCCAGTACTTC. Translating it yields CASSLGTSGQETQYF.

The V and J genes are TRBV5-4 and TRBJ2-5; the D gene is possibly TRBD2 (6 bases). The CDR3 runs to 15 residues. V lost 3 bases and J lost 5, with 17 bases in between. Germline V gene sequence: CDR1 SGHNT, CDR2 YYREEE (reference sequence). In DNA, the CDR3 is TGTGCCAGCAGCTCCGGAGTACGCGGGGCGGAGACCCAGTACTTC. This codes for CASSSGVRGAETQYF.

The chain uses TRBV7-2 and TRBJ2-2; D not resolved. The germline CDR1 and CDR2 sequences are SGHTA and FQGNSA. The CDR3 contains 14 residues. V lost 4 bases, J lost 5 bases, and 11 bases lay in between. The CDR3 sequence: CASSSRAYTGELFF. CDR3 in DNA: TGTGCCAGCAGCTCAAGAGCCTATACCGGGGAGCTGTTTTTT.

The V gene is TRBV4-1, the J gene TRBJ1-1; D possibly corresponds to TRBD1 (6 bases). Germline V gene sequence: CDR1 MGHRA, CDR2 YSYEKL. The germline V and J ends were trimmed by 4 bases and 3 bases, with 9 bases remaining between them. The CDR3 extends over 13 amino acids. In DNA form, the CDR3 reads TGCGCCAGCAGCCGCCAGGGGTACACTGAAGCTTTCTTT. It encodes CASSRQGYTEAFF.

This clone was seen once. Here the CDR3 DNA reads TGTGCCAGCAGTCCGACAGGGCTCGGCGGCTACACCTTC. It translates to CASSPTGLGGYTF. The rearrangement joins TRBV6-1 to TRBJ1-2, with TRBD1 identical over 7 bases. The CDR3 length is 13 residues. Trimming cost V 5 bases and J 8 bases; bases outside gene matches: 8. Germline V lookup: CDR1 MNHNS, CDR2 SASEGT.

The chain employs TRBV6-5 and TRBJ2-3, with 12 bases aligning to TRBD2. V lost 2 bases to trimming and J lost 3 bases; unmatched junction nucleotides: 3. CDR1 and CDR2 (germline): MNHEY, SVGAGI. This CDR3 is built from 16 residues. CDR3 sequence: CASSYSTSGRTDTQYF. CDR3 DNA sequence: TGTGCCAGCAGTTACAGTACTAGCGGGAGGACAGATACGCAGTATTTT.

This clone appeared a few times. V usage is TRBV7-9 and J usage is TRBJ2-3; 9 nucleotides agree with TRBD2. Germline V lookup: CDR1 SEHNR, CDR2 FQNEAQ (reference sequence). CDR3 length: 16 amino acids. V shed 1 base and J 3 bases; nucleotides not matched to a gene: 5. CDR3: CASSLGGGLATDTQYF. For the CDR3, the DNA is TGTGCCAGCAGCTTAGGGGGGGGACTAGCAACAGATACGCAGTATTTT.

This sequence joins TRBV7-2 and TRBJ1-6, with 7 bases matching TRBD1. This CDR3 has 19 residues. J gave up 0 bases and V 5 bases, and 13 bases lay outside the gene matches. Germline CDR1 reads SGHTA; CDR2 reads FQGNSA. This CDR3 is CASSHLGTAVSSYNSPLHF. CDR3 in DNA: TGTGCCAGCAGCCATCTCGGGACAGCCGTTAGCTCCTATAATTCACCCCTCCACTTT.

V usage is TRBV10-3 and J usage is TRBJ2-3; perhaps TRBD1 as D (6 bases). The CDR3 covers 13 residues. Trimming took off 11 bases at V and 0 bases at J, with 12 bases between the two ends. Germline CDR1 ENHRY, CDR2 SYGVKD. The DNA of the CDR3 is TGTGCCGTCGCTCAGGGGAGCACAGATACGCAGTATTTT. It encodes CAVAQGSTDTQYF.

The gene calls are TRBV14 and TRBJ2-3; no clear D. This CDR3 is built from 13 residues. Trimming shortened V by 4 bases and J by 9 bases, and 14 bases separated the two germline ends. Germline-derived CDR1 and CDR2 are SGHDN and FVKESK. The CDR3 region has the DNA TGTGCCAGCAGCCCGACGGGTCTCCGCACGCAGTATTTT. It is translated as CASSPTGLRTQYF.

The chain uses TRBV27 and TRBJ2-7; TRBD1 matches 7 bases. The CDR3 spans 16 residues. The trim removed 5 bases at V and 1 base at J, leaving 11 bases unmatched. From germline, CDR1 is MNHEY and CDR2 SMNVEV (reference sequence). CDR3 DNA: TGTGCCAGCAGTCCATCAACAGGGGAAGAATCCTACGAGCAGTACTTC. This gives the protein CASSPSTGEESYEQYF.